The 15 T cell receptor beta chains listed next were all sequenced from one sample in a study of siplizumab effects on memory and regulatory T cells. Clones were read by immunoSEQ multiplex PCR, and TCRdb kept only the in-frame ones, dropping some. The sample consists of over 85,000 clones, 90% to 95% of them appearing once. Sequenced sample: non-Treg CD4+ T cells sorted from blood. The origin of the receptors is a human donor in good health.

Only a few counts were recorded for this clone. V gene TRBV7-2 combines with J gene TRBJ2-1; D is possibly TRBD1 (6 bases). This CDR3 has 14 amino acids. Germline CDR1 and CDR2: SGHTA and FQGNSA. The germline V and J ends were trimmed by 5 bases and 7 bases, with 15 bases remaining between them. CDR3 nucleotides: TGTGCCAGCAGCGCGTCCAGGGGTTTGAATGAGCAGTTCTTC. Translated, it gives CASSASRGLNEQFF.

This sequence joins TRBV10-3 and TRBJ2-7; 8 nucleotides agree with TRBD1. The CDR3 is 12 amino acids. The germline CDR1 and CDR2 sequences are ENHRY and SYGVKD. Trimming cost V 11 bases and J 5 bases; bases outside gene matches: 8. The CDR3 is CAAQDRADEQYF. CDR3 nucleotides: TGTGCCGCACAGGACAGGGCCGACGAGCAGTACTTC.

The chain combines TRBV6-4 with TRBJ1-4, with D possibly being TRBD1 (6 bases). Germline V gives CDR1 MRHNA, CDR2 SNTAGT. The CDR3 runs 15 residues. Trimming took off 5 bases at V and 4 bases at J, with 14 bases between the two ends. The DNA of the CDR3 is TGTGCCAGCAGTCGAACTGGCAGGGGTAATGAAAAACTGTTTTTT. Protein sequence: CASSRTGRGNEKLFF.

The gene calls are TRBV5-5 and TRBJ1-5; 7 nucleotides agree with TRBD1. There are 15 residues in the CDR3. The ends lost 7 bases at V and 1 base at J; junction bases unmatched: 8. Germline CDR1 SGHKS, CDR2 YYEKEE (reference sequence). CDR3: CASGYSGQSNQPQHF. Written as DNA, the CDR3 is TGTGCCAGCGGATACTCGGGACAGAGCAATCAGCCCCAGCATTTT.

This rearrangement joins TRBV6-1 to TRBJ2-3; 10 bases align to TRBD2. Germline V CDR1 and CDR2: MNHNS, SASEGT. The CDR3 covers 15 residues. Germline trimming cut 1 base from V and 4 bases from J; bases unmatched to any gene: 2. This CDR3 is CASSEERGGPDTQYF. CDR3 nucleotides: TGTGCCAGCAGTGAAGAGCGGGGGGGCCCAGATACGCAGTATTTT.

This clone appeared once. This CDR3 is CSASLREAVDTQYF. CDR3 DNA sequence: TGCAGCGCCTCCTTGCGGGAGGCCGTAGATACGCAGTATTTT. This chain uses TRBV29-1 with TRBJ2-3; 8 nucleotides align to TRBD2. Trimming took 7 bases from V and 5 from J; bases not matched to a gene: 11. CDR3 size: 14 residues. CDR1 is SQVTM, CDR2 ANQGSEA, per germline.

The V and J genes are TRBV9 and TRBJ2-4, with 7 bases aligning to TRBD2. Trimming removed 0 bases from V and 2 bases from J; junction bases left unmatched: 8. Germline loops: CDR1 SGDLS, CDR2 YYNGEE. This CDR3 has 17 residues. The CDR3 loop is CASSVGGLLGSKNIQYF. CDR3 bases: TGTGCCAGCAGCGTAGGGGGACTACTGGGATCCAAAAACATTCAGTACTTC.

A word on this clone: The same CDR3 can be traced to other DNA sequences in this sample. The chain is built from TRBV7-9 and TRBJ2-7; D remains unclear. The CDR3 loop spans 11 amino acids. Germline lookup yields CDR1 SEHNR and CDR2 FQNEAQ (reference sequence). V was trimmed by 1 base and J by 6 bases, leaving 4 bases between them. For the CDR3, the DNA is TGTGCCAGCAGCTTAGTCGGCGAGCAGTACTTC. It translates to CASSLVGEQYF.

This chain connects TRBV27 to TRBJ1-1; 7 nucleotides match TRBD1. CDR3 size: 15 residues. V trimming: 4 bases; J trimming: 4 bases; junction bases outside the gene matches: 9. In germline, CDR1 is MNHEY, CDR2 SMNVEV (reference sequence). The CDR3 reads CASSWTTGLSTEAFF. For the CDR3, the DNA is TGTGCCAGCAGTTGGACGACAGGGTTGAGCACTGAAGCTTTCTTT.

In its sample, this clone was seen once. The chain couples TRBV5-1 to TRBJ1-1, with D possibly matching TRBD1 (6 bases). This CDR3 has 14 residues. The germline V gene encodes CDR1 SGHRS and CDR2 YFSETQ. The germline V and J ends were trimmed by 4 bases and 4 bases, with 14 bases remaining between them. CDR3 residues: CASSLQGGVTEAFF. CDR3 in DNA: TGCGCCAGCAGCCTACAGGGAGGAGTCACTGAAGCTTTCTTT. Filled out from reference TRBV5-1 and TRBJ1-1, the complete variable domain reads KAGVTQTPRYLIKTRGQQVTLSCSPISGHRSVSWYQQTPGQGLQFLFEYFSETQRNKGNFPGRFSGRQFSNSRSEMNVSTLELGDSALYLCASSLQGGVTEAFFGQGTRLTVV.

The chain employs TRBV28 and TRBJ2-5; D is undetermined. V was pared by 5 bases and J by 5 bases, with 9 bases between. The germline V gene has CDR1 MDHEN and CDR2 SYDVKM. This CDR3 region has 12 residues. In DNA form, the CDR3 reads TGTGCCAGCAGTATAGGGTGGGAGACCCAGTACTTC. This encodes CASSIGWETQYF.

J is TRBJ2-7 and V is TRBV5-6; 7 nucleotides match TRBD1. V shed 4 bases and J 2 bases; nucleotides not matched to a gene: 6. Per germline, CDR1 SGHDT and CDR2 YYEEEE. This CDR3 is 14 amino acids long. CDR3 sequence: CASSNGDRAYEQYF. The CDR3, as DNA: TGTGCCAGCAGCAACGGGGACAGAGCCTACGAGCAGTACTTC.

The chain links TRBV5-4 to TRBJ2-1; 8 bases are shared with TRBD2. Germline lookup yields CDR1 SGHNT and CDR2 YYREEE (reference sequence). CDR3 length: 15 residues. V lost 0 bases, J lost 4 bases, and 3 bases stayed unmatched. The CDR3 DNA reads TGTGCCAGCAGCTTGGCAGGCGGGGGGTACAATGAGCAGTTCTTC. This encodes CASSLAGGGYNEQFF.

V and J are TRBV7-2 and TRBJ1-1; TRBD1 might be the D (6 bases). This CDR3 region has 12 residues. Germline CDR1 SGHTA, CDR2 FQGNSA. V lost 5 bases and J 12 bases, leaving 16 bases between the germline ends. The CDR3 coding sequence is TGTGCCAGCAGCCGTCCTCTGCAGGGGACTTTCTTT. Its translation: CASSRPLQGTFF.

In this sample, this clone turned up once. The CDR3 nucleotides read TGTGCCAGTAGTATACGCACGGTCTCTAACTATGGCTACACCTTC. Protein sequence: CASSIRTVSNYGYTF. The chain has TRBV19 and TRBJ1-2; D is unclear. This CDR3 has 15 residues. The V end lost 2 bases, the J end lost 0 bases, and 10 bases lay between the germline ends. Germline CDR1 reads LNHDA; CDR2 reads SQIVND (reference sequence).